This TCR beta chain was identified in a study of pediatric ulcerative colitis. Up to 500,000 reads were sequenced per sample. Method: immunoSEQ multiplex PCR; TCRdb's copy keeps in-frame clones and lacks some. The sample has approximately 60,000 clones, about 90% seen once. Per the germline V gene, CDR1 is MGHRA and CDR2 is YSYEKL. Trimming shortened V by 4 bases and J by 1 base, and 7 bases separated the two germline ends. The CDR3 is 14 residues long. The gene calls are TRBV4-1 and TRBJ2-2; D is undetermined. The TCR sequence derives from a boy between 5 and 17 years old with severe ulcerative colitis. The sequenced sample was blood. The CDR3 loop is CASSLILNTGELFF. The CDR3 DNA sequence: TGCGCCAGCAGCCTAATATTGAACACCGGGGAGCTGTTTTTT.